This TCR beta chain was captured in a study of shared clonotypes between healthy human individuals. The CDR3 is 15 amino acids. CDR1 and CDR2 from the germline V gene are PRHDT and FYEKMQ (reference sequence). V trimming: 4 bases; J trimming: 9 bases; junction bases outside the gene matches: 8. Only in-frame clones appear in the TCRdb table, and some are missing; sequencing was by immunoSEQ multiplex PCR. The table lists roughly 2,000,000 clones, 90% to 95% of them singletons. Selected positively for CCR7 and CD45RO-negative, naive CD8 cells excluded terminally differentiated effector memory CD45RA+ cells.

Material: naive CD8+ T cells from PBMCs. The receptor was derived from a man in his late teens or twenties in good health. Some clones in this sample may be carry-over from other donors' samples. The rearrangement joins TRBV13 to TRBJ2-7, with 14 positions matching TRBD2. In DNA, the CDR3 is TGTGCCAGCAGCTCCTCCGGGACTAGCGGGAGAGTGCAGTACTTC. As protein: CASSSSGTSGRVQYF.